The rows below give T cell receptor beta chains drawn from one sample of a study of neurological immune-mediated disorders. TCRdb independently ran MiXCR on the 5' RACE reads; one entry per CDR3 protein. The sample includes roughly 60,000 distinct CDR3 sequences, roughly 9.8% of them seen just once. The sequencing input was PBMCs. Receptors originate from a young man in good health. Each CDR3 is given with its conserved first and last residue. A D gene is named only where the DNA matches it firmly. Only some rows state a clone size, as once, few, many or a class for expanded clones.

TRBJ2-1 | TRBV5-1 | many | - | TGCGCCAGCAGAAGCGAGTTTGTTTTCTACAATGAGCAGTTCTTC | CASRSEFVFYNEQFF
TRBJ1-4 | TRBV7-9 | many | - | TGTGCCACTACAAGTGAAAAACTGTTTTTT | CATTSEKLFF
TRBJ2-3 | TRBV28 | many | TRBD2 | TGTGCCAGCAGTTCTGCCTCGGGGGGGACAGATACGCAGTATTTT | CASSSASGGTDTQYF
TRBJ2-3 | TRBV5-1 | many | - | TGCGCCAGCAGCTTGGAGGCCCCCCACACAGATACGCAGTATTTT | CASSLEAPHTDTQYF
TRBJ2-1 | TRBV6-6 | many | - | TGTGCCAGGTGGGAGTGCAATGAGCAGTTCTTC | CARWECNEQFF
TRBJ2-7 | TRBV6-1 | many | - | TGTGCCAGCAGTGAGGAAACAGGGCTCGGCGAGCAGTACTTC | CASSEETGLGEQYF
TRBJ2-7 | TRBV27 | many | TRBD2 | TGTGCCAGCAGTAGGACTAGAACCTACGAGCAGTACTTC | CASSRTRTYEQYF
TRBJ2-7 | TRBV5-1 | many | TRBD1 | TGCGCCAGCAGCTCCGGACAGGGGGCGCCGGGCGAGCAGTACTTC | CASSSGQGAPGEQYF
TRBJ1-5 | TRBV6-1 | many | - | TGTGCCAGCAGTGAATTCCTACAGGGTTACGATCAGCCCCAGCATTTT | CASSEFLQGYDQPQHF
TRBJ1-1 | TRBV14 | many | - | TGTGCCAGCAGCCAAGCAAAGGTCACTGAAGCTTTCTTT | CASSQAKVTEAFF
TRBJ1-2 | TRBV3-1 | many | - | TGTGCCAGCAGCCAATCGGACAGTTTGAACTATGGCTACACCTTC | CASSQSDSLNYGYTF
TRBJ1-3 | TRBV9 | many | - | TGTGCCAGCAGCGTAGGGACAGCCTCTGGAAACACCATATATTTT | CASSVGTASGNTIYF
TRBJ2-3 | TRBV20-1 | many | - | TGCAGTGCCCGAGGGGGTGATACGCAGTATTTT | CSARGGDTQYF
TRBJ2-2 | TRBV5-5 | many | - | TGTGCCAGCAGCCTGGGCAGGGTTTCGAGCGGGGAGCTGTTTTTT | CASSLGRVSSGELFF
TRBJ1-1 | TRBV30 | many | - | TGTGCCTGCCAAGAGCAGGTTCTTGAAGCTTTCTTT | CACQEQVLEAFF
TRBJ2-7 | TRBV20-1 | many | - | TGCAGTGCTAGAGACCCCCCCGCTACCTACGAGCAGTACTTC | CSARDPPATYEQYF
TRBJ1-1 | TRBV5-1 | - | TRBD1 | TGCGCCAGCAGCCCGAGGACAGGGGCGCGGACTGAAGCTTTCTTT | CASSPRTGARTEAFF
TRBJ1-1 | TRBV18 | - | - | TGTGCCAGCTCACCTCGGGAGATCGCTTTCTTT | CASSPREIAFF
TRBJ2-7 | TRBV15 | many | - | TGTGCCACCAGCAGAGAAAAGTACGAGCAGTACTTC | CATSREKYEQYF
TRBJ2-1 | TRBV5-1 | many | TRBD2 | TGCGCCAGCGGCTTAGCGGGAGTGGGGCCGAGGGCCAATGAGCAGTTCTTC | CASGLAGVGPRANEQFF
TRBJ2-1 | TRBV20-1 | many | TRBD1 | TGCAGTGCAAACAGGGGGGTCAATGAGCAGTTCTTC | CSANRGVNEQFF
TRBJ1-6 | TRBV12-3/TRBV12-4 | many | TRBD1 | TGTGCCAGTTCACAGGGGGTACCCAATTCACCCCTCCACTTT | CASSQGVPNSPLHF